Listed below are T cell receptor beta chains from one sample, sequenced in a study of shared clonotypes between healthy human individuals. The repertoire was sequenced with immunoSEQ multiplex PCR; TCRdb's copy has only in-frame clones and lacks some. The repertoire holds about 800,000 clones, with about 97% as singletons. The sequencing input was naive CD8+ T cells sorted from blood. The receptor source for this set is a young man in good health. Each CDR3 is given with its conserved first and last residue. Each record gives: clone size, V gene, J gene, D gene, CDR3 DNA, CDR3 protein. A D gene is named only where the DNA matches it firmly. The size of a clone is reported for some rows only, either as once, few or many, or as a class for expanded clones.

>.|TRBV5-1|TRBJ2-2|.
TGCGCCAGCAGCTTCCGGGACATCTCCACCGGGGAGCTGTTTTTT
CASSFRDISTGELFF
>.|TRBV5-6|TRBJ2-5|TRBD2
TGTGCCAGCAGCTCGGGACTAGCGGGATGGGAGACCCAGTACTTC
CASSSGLAGWETQYF
>.|TRBV27|TRBJ2-7|.
TGTGCCAGCAGTCCCCGAGCTAGCTCCTACGAGCAGTACTTC
CASSPRASSYEQYF
>.|TRBV29-1|TRBJ2-3|.
TGCAGTGCGGACCGAACAACTAGCACAGATACGCAGTATTTT
CSADRTTSTDTQYF
>.|TRBV7-9|TRBJ2-7|.
TGTGCCAGCAGTAAGACCGAGGGCTCCTACGAGCAGTACTTC
CASSKTEGSYEQYF
>few|TRBV10-3|TRBJ2-1|TRBD2
TGTGCCATCAGTGATGGTCTAGCGGGAGGGCTTTACAATGAGCAGTTCTTC
CAISDGLAGGLYNEQFF
>.|TRBV28|TRBJ2-7|.
TGTGCCAGCAGTCTAGACTACTTAGGGAGGTACGAGCAGTACTTC
CASSLDYLGRYEQYF
>once|TRBV27|TRBJ2-7|TRBD1
TGTGCCAGCAGTTTTACGGGACAGGGGAACCCCCACGAGCAGTACTTC
CASSFTGQGNPHEQYF
>.|TRBV11-1|TRBJ2-6|.
TGTGCCAGCAGCTTATCCGCTCCCGGGGCCAACGTCCTGACTTTC
CASSLSAPGANVLTF
>.|TRBV2|TRBJ1-2|TRBD1
TGTGCCAGCCCAGGGGGAGTGGGCGGCTACACCTTC
CASPGGVGGYTF
>.|TRBV7-9|TRBJ1-2|.
TGTGCCAGCAGCCTGGGACACCTATACTATGGCTACACCTTC
CASSLGHLYYGYTF
>.|TRBV27|TRBJ2-3|TRBD2
TGTGCCAGCAGTTCCCGGACTAGCGGCACAGATACGCAGTATTTT
CASSSRTSGTDTQYF
>.|TRBV28|TRBJ1-1|.
TGTGCCAGCAGCCCTACTGCTGCGAGCACTGAAGCTTTCTTT
CASSPTAASTEAFF
>.|TRBV28|TRBJ2-7|TRBD1
TGTGCCAGCAGGGACAGGGTATCCTACGAGCAGTACTTC
CASRDRVSYEQYF
>.|TRBV9|TRBJ2-1|.
TGTGCCAGCAGCCATAGGACTGATTACAATGAGCAGTTCTTC
CASSHRTDYNEQFF
>.|TRBV6-5|TRBJ2-3|.
TGTGCCAGCAGTTACTCCTGGGGGCAGATAGATACGCAGTATTTT
CASSYSWGQIDTQYF
>.|TRBV28|TRBJ1-2|.
TGTGCCAGCAGTTTGAGGCAGTCTAACTATGGCTACACCTTC
CASSLRQSNYGYTF
>.|TRBV7-6|TRBJ2-7|.
TGTGCCAGCAGCGGGCCTAATAGCTACGAGCAGTACTTC
CASSGPNSYEQYF
>.|TRBV4-1|TRBJ1-5|.
TGCGCCAGCAGCCCCCGCGTCGGGGGTCAGCCCCAGCATTTT
CASSPRVGGQPQHF
>.|TRBV7-9|TRBJ2-5|TRBD2
TGTGCCAGCAGCTTATTGGTAGCGGGAGTGGAGACCCAGTACTTC
CASSLLVAGVETQYF
>once|TRBV29-1|TRBJ2-7|.
TGCAGCGTTGAGTCTGGTCAGTCACCTTCCTACGAGCAGTACTTC
CSVESGQSPSYEQYF
>.|TRBV14|TRBJ2-2|.
TGTGCCAGCAGCCCCGGGACTCACTACACCGGGGAGCTGTTTTTT
CASSPGTHYTGELFF
>once|TRBV2|TRBJ2-7|TRBD1
TGTGCCAGCAGTATTAGGACAGGGGTTCTGGTCGAGCAGTACTTC
CASSIRTGVLVEQYF
>.|TRBV7-7|TRBJ2-2|TRBD2
TGTGCCACCCGGGAGGGCCCGAACACCGGGGAGCTGTTTTTT
CATREGPNTGELFF
>.|TRBV5-4|TRBJ2-3|.
TGTGCCAGCAGCTTCAGGGAGGCACACACAGATACGCAGTATTTT
CASSFREAHTDTQYF
>.|TRBV28|TRBJ2-7|.
TGTGCCAGCAGTTTAAATGGTCAGGGAGAGCACGAGCAGTACTTC
CASSLNGQGEHEQYF
>.|TRBV10-3|TRBJ2-7|.
TGTGCCATCAGTGTGAAGAGAAACGAGCAGTACTTC
CAISVKRNEQYF
>.|TRBV29-1|TRBJ2-7|TRBD2
TGCAGCGTTTTCGCGGGGGGCTACGAGCAGTACTTC
CSVFAGGYEQYF
>.|TRBV18|TRBJ2-3|TRBD1
TGTGCCAGCTCACCTCGGGACAGGGCCGTCACGAATACGCAGTATTTT
CASSPRDRAVTNTQYF
>.|TRBV6-4|TRBJ1-5|TRBD1
TGTGCCAGCAGCCGAGGGGGGACAGACAATCAGCCCCAGCATTTT
CASSRGGTDNQPQHF
>.|TRBV7-9|TRBJ2-1|TRBD1
TGTGCCAGCAGCCCCCGGGACAGGGTCACCTCGAGCTCCTACAATGAGCAGTTCTTC
CASSPRDRVTSSSYNEQFF
>.|TRBV13|TRBJ2-7|TRBD1
TGTGCCAGCAGCTTAGGGACAGGGACCTACGAGCAGTACTTC
CASSLGTGTYEQYF
>.|TRBV4-1|TRBJ1-1|.
TGCGCCAGCAGCTCCCCCGGGGCGCCTGAAGCTTTCTTT
CASSSPGAPEAFF
>.|TRBV30|TRBJ2-1|.
TGTGCCTGTTACTTGCGGGACTCCTACAATGAGCAGTTCTTC
CACYLRDSYNEQFF
>.|TRBV7-8|TRBJ2-7|TRBD1
TGTGCCAGCAGCTTAGGTGGGACAGGGAGCTACGAGCAGTACTTC
CASSLGGTGSYEQYF
>few|TRBV29-1|TRBJ2-1|TRBD1
TGCAGCGTTGTGGGTACCGGGACAGGGTCATCGCATGAGCAGTTCTTC
CSVVGTGTGSSHEQFF
>.|TRBV6-6|TRBJ2-7|TRBD2
TGTGCCAGCAGTTACGGGGCGGGAGATGGCTACGAGCAGTACTTC
CASSYGAGDGYEQYF
>.|TRBV21-1|TRBJ2-5|.
TGTGCCAGCAGCAAAGTCCGGGCAGAGACCCAGTACTTC
CASSKVRAETQYF
>.|TRBV7-9|TRBJ1-2|.
TGTGCCAGCAGCTTAGCGCACAACAACTATGGCTACACCTTC
CASSLAHNNYGYTF
>.|TRBV28|TRBJ2-3|TRBD2
TGTGCCAGCAGTTCCATACCGGGACTAGCGGGCCTGGGGCAGTATTTT
CASSSIPGLAGLGQYF
>.|TRBV28|TRBJ2-4|TRBD2
TGTGCCAGCAGCCCGAGGGCGGATAGCGGGAGACTAGCCAAAAACATTCAGTACTTC
CASSPRADSGRLAKNIQYF
>.|TRBV12-5|TRBJ1-2|.
TGTGCTAGTGGGGCGACCCCGGGACCGACGTTAGGGGCCTATGGCTACACCTTC
CASGATPGPTLGAYGYTF
>.|TRBV15|TRBJ2-7|TRBD2
TGTGCCACCAGCAGAGATAGAGGGACTAGCGTTTACGAGCAGTACTTC
CATSRDRGTSVYEQYF
>.|TRBV27|TRBJ2-7|.
TGTGCCAGCAGCGTAATCCGACACTACGAGCAGTACTTC
CASSVIRHYEQYF
>.|TRBV11-2|TRBJ2-1|TRBD1
TGTGCCAGCAGCTCGGACAGGGATCAAAATGAGCAGTTCTTC
CASSSDRDQNEQFF
>.|TRBV7-2|TRBJ2-7|.
TGTGCCAGCAGCTCGAGCCGGGCCTGGGGTATCTCCTACGAGCAGTACTTC
CASSSSRAWGISYEQYF
>.|TRBV28|TRBJ2-3|.
TGTGCCAGCAGTTTTACGGGACGCACAGATACGCAGTATTTT
CASSFTGRTDTQYF
>.|TRBV29-1|TRBJ2-5|.
TGCAGCGTTGGTCGCAAGCGCCCGGAGACCCAGTACTTC
CSVGRKRPETQYF
>.|TRBV9|TRBJ2-6|TRBD1
TGTGCCAGCAGCACTCAGGGACAGGCGATCTCTGGGGCCAACGTCCTGACTTTC
CASSTQGQAISGANVLTF
>once|TRBV4-3|TRBJ2-7|TRBD2
TGCGCCAGCAGCCAGGGACTAGCGGGAACCTACGAGCAGTACTTC
CASSQGLAGTYEQYF
>.|TRBV27|TRBJ1-5|.
TGTGCCAGCAGTTTGTGGCCGCCCCAGCATTTT
CASSLWPPQHF
>.|TRBV7-8|TRBJ2-7|TRBD2
TGTGCCAGCAGCACTCACGGGACTAGGGGAACCTACGAGCAGTACTTC
CASSTHGTRGTYEQYF
>.|TRBV11-1|TRBJ1-3|TRBD1
TGTGCCAGCAGCATTGTGGACAGGGTCTCTGGAAACACCATATATTTT
CASSIVDRVSGNTIYF
>.|TRBV7-9|TRBJ2-5|.
TGTGCCAGCAGCCCCGAGGCGGAGCAAGAGACCCAGTACTTC
CASSPEAEQETQYF
>.|TRBV11-2|TRBJ1-5|.
TGTGCCAGCAGCCTAGGCAGCAATCAGCCCCAGCATTTT
CASSLGSNQPQHF
>.|TRBV6-5|TRBJ1-1|TRBD1
TGTGCCAGCAGGTCGGTAGGGGGCTGGACTGAAGCTTTCTTT
CASRSVGGWTEAFF